The rows below give T cell receptor beta chains drawn from one sample of a study of T-cell reconstitution after alpha-beta-depleted transplantation in children. TCRdb recomputed calls from the PCR reads with MiXCR, one row per CDR3 protein. This table has about 580,000 distinct CDR3 sequences, approximately 22% appearing once. This sample comprised PBMCs, mostly from graft donor cells, obtained 360 days after TCRalphabeta/CD19-depleted stem cell transplant. These receptors were obtained from a boy under two years old who had a stem cell transplant for acute myeloid leukemia, so the T cells may come from the graft donor. Both conserved end residues are part of each CDR3. Each record gives: J gene, V gene, D gene, clone size, CDR3 protein, CDR3 DNA. D genes are given only for firm matches. Not all rows give a size; the values are once, few, many and, for expanded clones, a class.

TRBJ2-7,TRBV30,-,few,CAWNSAYEQYF,TGTGCCTGGAATTCAGCCTACGAGCAGTACTTC
TRBJ2-1,TRBV20-1,-,-,CSARDPGGAYNEQFF,TGCAGTGCTAGAGATCCGGGGGGCGCCTACAATGAGCAGTTCTTC
TRBJ2-2,TRBV12-3/TRBV12-4,-,many,CASSLGLRYGELFF,TGTGCCAGCAGTTTGGGGTTGAGGTACGGGGAGCTGTTTTTT
TRBJ2-3,TRBV4-3,TRBD1,many,CASSQVTGTGTDTQYF,TGCGCCAGCAGCCAAGTAACCGGGACAGGGACAGATACGCAGTATTTT
TRBJ2-4,TRBV29-1,-,few,CSVATVLAKNIQYF,TGCAGCGTTGCGACAGTACTAGCCAAAAACATTCAGTACTTC
TRBJ1-5,TRBV12-5,TRBD1,few,CASGLIRQGVWQPQHF,TGTGCTAGTGGTTTGATTCGACAGGGGGTTTGGCAGCCCCAGCATTTT
TRBJ1-5,TRBV20-1,TRBD1,-,CSARGDRAAQPQHF,TGCAGTGCTAGAGGGGACAGGGCGGCTCAGCCCCAGCATTTT
TRBJ2-1,TRBV6-5,-,many,CASSYQGRENEQFF,TGTGCCAGCAGTTACCAGGGCCGGGAAAATGAGCAGTTCTTC
TRBJ2-7,TRBV29-1,-,-,CSVEGGTGYEQYF,TGCAGCGTTGAAGGGGGGACGGGATACGAGCAGTACTTC
TRBJ1-2,TRBV5-1,TRBD1,many,CASSLPGQADGYTF,TGCGCCAGCAGCTTGCCCGGACAGGCCGATGGCTACACCTTC
TRBJ2-5,TRBV6-1,-,-,CASSEVGGQETQYF,TGTGCCAGCAGTGAAGTAGGCGGCCAAGAGACCCAGTACTTC
TRBJ2-1,TRBV5-1,TRBD1,-,CASSRDRDKQFF,TGCGCCAGCAGCCGGGACAGGGACAAGCAGTTCTTC
TRBJ2-5,TRBV5-1,-,-,CASSLQGRGAETQYF,TGCGCCAGCAGCTTGCAGGGTAGGGGTGCGGAGACCCAGTACTTC
TRBJ2-2,TRBV7-9,-,-,CASSLKGRWTGELFF,TGTGCCAGCAGCTTGAAGGGAAGATGGACCGGGGAGCTGTTTTTT
TRBJ2-3,TRBV6-5,TRBD2,few,CASSSSGTSRRHTQYF,TGTGCCAGCAGTTCATCCGGGACTAGCAGGAGACATACGCAGTATTTT
TRBJ1-6,TRBV6-6,-,-,CASSYRVIPLHF,TGTGCCAGCAGTTACAGGGTTATCCCCCTCCACTTT
TRBJ1-1,TRBV12-3/TRBV12-4,-,few,CASSYYREATEAFF,TGTGCCAGCAGTTACTACAGGGAGGCCACTGAAGCTTTCTTT
TRBJ2-3,TRBV20-1,-,many,CSGNRVATDTQYF,TGCAGTGGTAATAGGGTGGCCACAGATACGCAGTATTTT
TRBJ1-1,TRBV5-4,-,-,CASSRDSNEAFF,TGTGCCAGCAGCCGTGACAGCAACGAAGCTTTCTTT
TRBJ2-1,TRBV11-2,-,many,CASSLIPGQFVRRNEQFF,TGTGCCAGCAGCCTCATCCCGGGACAATTTGTGAGGCGGAATGAGCAGTTCTTC
TRBJ1-1,TRBV10-3,-,many,CASLVGTEAFF,TGTGCCAGCCTTGTGGGCACTGAAGCTTTCTTT
TRBJ2-1,TRBV12-5,-,-,CASGLAPGSNEQFF,TGTGCTAGTGGTTTGGCACCGGGGTCCAATGAGCAGTTCTTC
TRBJ1-3,TRBV6-5,-,few,CASSYTLRNTIYF,TGTGCCAGCAGTTACACCCTAAGAAACACCATATATTTT
TRBJ2-7,TRBV4-3,-,many,CASSQARTGLYEQYF,TGCGCCAGCAGCCAAGCCCGGACAGGACTATACGAGCAGTACTTC
TRBJ2-1,TRBV7-2,-,few,CASRNEPGPYNEQFF,TGTGCCAGCAGAAACGAGCCAGGGCCGTACAATGAGCAGTTCTTC
TRBJ2-1,TRBV9,-,few,CASSVGDSNNEQFF,TGTGCCAGCAGCGTCGGGGACTCTAACAATGAGCAGTTCTTC